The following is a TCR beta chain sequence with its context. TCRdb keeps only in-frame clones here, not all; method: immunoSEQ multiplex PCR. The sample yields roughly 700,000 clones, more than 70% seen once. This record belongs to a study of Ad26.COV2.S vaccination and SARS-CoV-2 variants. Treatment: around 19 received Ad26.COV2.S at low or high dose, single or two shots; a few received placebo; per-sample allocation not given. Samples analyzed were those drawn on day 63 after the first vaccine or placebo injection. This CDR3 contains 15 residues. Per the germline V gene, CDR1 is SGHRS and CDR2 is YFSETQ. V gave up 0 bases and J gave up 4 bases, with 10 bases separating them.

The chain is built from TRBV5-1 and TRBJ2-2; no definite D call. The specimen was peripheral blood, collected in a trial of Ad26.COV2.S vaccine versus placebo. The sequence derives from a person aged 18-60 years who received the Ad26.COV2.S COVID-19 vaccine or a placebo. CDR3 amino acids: CASSLGAAGTGELFF. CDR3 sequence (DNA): TGCGCCAGCAGCTTGGGGGCGGCCGGCACCGGGGAGCTGTTTTTT.